The present T cell receptor beta chain was sequenced within a study of blood T cells in healthy people across ages. Germline V gene lookup returns CDR1 SGHAT and CDR2 FQNNGV. Trimming cost V 2 bases and J 10 bases, with 15 bases left between them. The CDR3 loop spans 15 amino acids. A second PCR of 7 to 11 cycles used a sample-barcoded 5' primer and a J-beta primer mix. One entry per CDR3 protein results from TCRdb running MiXCR on the 5' RACE reads. The table records more than 900,000 distinct CDR3 sequences, about 28% of them present only once. The sample was also linked to a second study, of T cells of mothers and their children.

The source of this sequence is a woman aged 40-49 years in good health. The chain combines TRBV11-2 with TRBJ1-6; possibly TRBD1 for D (5 bases). The sample consisted of blood. The CDR3 bases are TGTGCCAGCAGCTTACAGCAGGCTAAGGGGTCACCCCTCCACTTT. Its translation is CASSLQQAKGSPLHF.